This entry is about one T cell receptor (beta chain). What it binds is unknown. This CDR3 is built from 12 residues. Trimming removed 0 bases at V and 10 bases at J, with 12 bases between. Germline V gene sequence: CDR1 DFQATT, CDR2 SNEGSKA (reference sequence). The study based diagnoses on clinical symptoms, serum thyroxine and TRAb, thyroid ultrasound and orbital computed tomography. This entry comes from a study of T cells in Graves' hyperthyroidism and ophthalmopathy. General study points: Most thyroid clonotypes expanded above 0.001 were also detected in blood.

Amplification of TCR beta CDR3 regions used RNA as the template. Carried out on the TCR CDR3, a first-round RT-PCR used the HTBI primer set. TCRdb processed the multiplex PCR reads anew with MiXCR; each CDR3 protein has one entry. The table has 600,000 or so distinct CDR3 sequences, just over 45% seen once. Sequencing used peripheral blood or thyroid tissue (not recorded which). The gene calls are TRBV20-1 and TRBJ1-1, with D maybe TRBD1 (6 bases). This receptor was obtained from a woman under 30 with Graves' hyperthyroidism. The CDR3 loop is CSARDRQGRAFF. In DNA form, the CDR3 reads TGCAGTGCTAGAGATCGCCAGGGGAGAGCTTTCTTT.